The clone carrying this T cell receptor (beta chain) was detected many times. The antigen remains unidentified. Graves' hyperthyroidism qualified as stable when ophthalmopathy did not progress within 18 months. The CDR3 is made up of 15 amino acids. The germline V and J ends were trimmed by 0 bases and 6 bases, with 14 bases remaining between them. These data are taken from a study of T cells in Graves' hyperthyroidism and ophthalmopathy. Across the study: Pretreatment peripheral blood was obtained at initial diagnosis.

Amplification of TCR beta CDR3 regions used RNA as the template. The HTBI set primed first-round TCR CDR3 RT-PCR. MiXCR was run by TCRdb on the multiplex PCR reads, yielding one entry per CDR3 protein. Of 300,000 to 500,000 distinct CDR3 sequences listed, about 16% are singletons. Regarding the study as a whole: Among clonotypes expanded in thyroid above 0.001, most were also found in blood. Using 13 V-J features, a model discriminated ophthalmopathy from stable hyperthyroidism.

The sequence was obtained from a young woman with Graves' hyperthyroidism. V usage is TRBV12-3 or TRBV12-4 and J usage is TRBJ1-1; D remains unclear. The specimen was blood. The CDR3 DNA reads TGTGCCAGCAGTTTAGCGTTACCGGGAGAAGCTGAAGCTTTCTTT. Protein sequence: CASSLALPGEAEAFF.